This T cell receptor (beta chain) derives from a study of response to subunit inactivated influenza vaccine. This CDR3 is 16 amino acids long. Between the trimmed V and J ends, which lost 3 bases and 7 bases, there was a span of 21 bases. The germline V gene has CDR1 DFQATT and CDR2 SNEGSKA (reference sequence). MiXCR, run by TCRdb on the RT-PCR reads, gives a single entry per CDR3 protein. The sample records just under 550,000 distinct CDR3 sequences, around 21% being singletons. These data were also reused for a study on T cells expressing NK-cell markers. From that paper: The authors generated TCR beta cDNA through 5'RACE template switching with UMIs.

This chain uses TRBV20-1 with TRBJ1-4; D not resolved. This receptor was taken from a middle-aged man who received an inactivated influenza vaccine. Here the sequenced sample was CD4+ T cells sorted from PBMCs, taken 12 days after vaccination. The CDR3 region has the DNA TGCAGTGCTAGCTTTCCTTGGACGGGCGCGGCTGAAAAACTGTTTTTT. This codes for CSASFPWTGAAEKLFF.